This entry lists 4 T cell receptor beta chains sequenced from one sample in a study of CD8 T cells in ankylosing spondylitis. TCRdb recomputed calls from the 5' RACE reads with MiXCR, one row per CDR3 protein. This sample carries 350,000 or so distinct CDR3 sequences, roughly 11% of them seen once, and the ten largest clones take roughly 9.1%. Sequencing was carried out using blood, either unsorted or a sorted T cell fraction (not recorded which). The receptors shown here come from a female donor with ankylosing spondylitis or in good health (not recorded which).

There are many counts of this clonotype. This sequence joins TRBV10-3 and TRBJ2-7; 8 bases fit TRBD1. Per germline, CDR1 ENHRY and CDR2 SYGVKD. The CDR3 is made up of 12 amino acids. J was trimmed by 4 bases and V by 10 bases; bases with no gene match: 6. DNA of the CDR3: TGTGCCAGCCTTGGGACAGGATACGAGCAGTACTTC. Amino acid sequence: CASLGTGYEQYF.

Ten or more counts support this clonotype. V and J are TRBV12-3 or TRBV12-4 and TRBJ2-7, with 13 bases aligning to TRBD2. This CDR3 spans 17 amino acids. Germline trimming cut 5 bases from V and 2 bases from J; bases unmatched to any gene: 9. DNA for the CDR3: TGTGCCAGCAGTAAAAGGATCACTAGCGGGAGGGCCTACGAGCAGTACTTC. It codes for CASSKRITSGRAYEQYF.

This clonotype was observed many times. CDR3 nucleotide sequence: TGTGCCAGCAGCTTAAGGGAGAGTATGTTTTTT. Encoded protein: CASSLRESMFF. The chain is built from TRBV7-8 and TRBJ1-4; D not resolved. CDR3 length: 11 residues. Germline V CDR1 and CDR2: SGHVS, FQNEAQ. Trimming removed 2 bases from V and 15 bases from J, with 10 bases in between.

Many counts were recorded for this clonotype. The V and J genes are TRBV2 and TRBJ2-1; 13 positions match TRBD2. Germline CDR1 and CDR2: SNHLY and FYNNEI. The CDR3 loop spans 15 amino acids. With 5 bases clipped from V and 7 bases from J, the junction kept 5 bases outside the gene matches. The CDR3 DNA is TGTGCCAGCAGTTTTGGACTAGCGGGAGTTAATGAGCAGTTCTTC. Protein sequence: CASSFGLAGVNEQFF. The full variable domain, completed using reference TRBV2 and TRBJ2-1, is EPEVTQTPSHQVTQMGQEVILRCVPISNHLYFYWYRQILGQKVEFLVSFYNNEISEKSEIFDDQFSVERPDGSNFTLKIRSTKLEDSAMYFCASSFGLAGVNEQFFGPGTRLTVL.